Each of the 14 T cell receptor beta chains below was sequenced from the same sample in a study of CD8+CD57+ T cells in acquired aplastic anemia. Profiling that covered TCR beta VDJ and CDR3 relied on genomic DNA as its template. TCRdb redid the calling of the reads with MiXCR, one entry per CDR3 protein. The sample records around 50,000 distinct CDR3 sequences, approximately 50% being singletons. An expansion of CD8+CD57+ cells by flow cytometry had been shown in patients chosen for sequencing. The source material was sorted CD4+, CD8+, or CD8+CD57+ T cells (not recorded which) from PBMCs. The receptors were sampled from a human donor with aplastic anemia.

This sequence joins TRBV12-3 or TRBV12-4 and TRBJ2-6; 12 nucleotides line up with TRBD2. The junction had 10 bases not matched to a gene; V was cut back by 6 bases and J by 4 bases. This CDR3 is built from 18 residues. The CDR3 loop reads CASSPTSGGAGGANVLTF. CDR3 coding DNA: TGTGCCAGCAGCCCGACTAGCGGGGGAGCGGGCGGGGCCAACGTCCTGACTTTC.

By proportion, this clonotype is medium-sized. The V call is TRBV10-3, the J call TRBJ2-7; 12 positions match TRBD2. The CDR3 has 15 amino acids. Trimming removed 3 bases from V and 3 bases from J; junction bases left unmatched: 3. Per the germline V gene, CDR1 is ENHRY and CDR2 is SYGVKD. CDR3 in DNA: TGTGCCATCAGTGACCGGACTAGCGGGGTCTACGAGCAGTACTTC. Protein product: CAISDRTSGVYEQYF.

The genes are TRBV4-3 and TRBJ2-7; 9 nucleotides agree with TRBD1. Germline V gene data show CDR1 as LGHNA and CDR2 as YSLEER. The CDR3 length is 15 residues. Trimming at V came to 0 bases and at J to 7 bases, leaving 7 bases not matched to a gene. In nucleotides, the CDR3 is TGCGCCAGCAGCCAAGAAGGGACAGGGAGTGAGGAGCAGTACTTC. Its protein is CASSQEGTGSEEQYF.

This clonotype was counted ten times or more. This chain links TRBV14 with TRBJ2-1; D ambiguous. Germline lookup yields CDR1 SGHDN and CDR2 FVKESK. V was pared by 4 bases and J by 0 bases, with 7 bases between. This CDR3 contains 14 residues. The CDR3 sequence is CASSRTVSYNEQFF. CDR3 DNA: TGTGCCAGCAGCCGGACCGTCTCCTACAATGAGCAGTTCTTC.

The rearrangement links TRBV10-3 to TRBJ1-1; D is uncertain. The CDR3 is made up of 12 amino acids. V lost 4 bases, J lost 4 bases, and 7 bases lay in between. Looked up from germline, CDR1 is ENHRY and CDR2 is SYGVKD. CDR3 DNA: TGTGCCATCAGTGGAACAAGCACTGAAGCTTTCTTT. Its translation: CAISGTSTEAFF.

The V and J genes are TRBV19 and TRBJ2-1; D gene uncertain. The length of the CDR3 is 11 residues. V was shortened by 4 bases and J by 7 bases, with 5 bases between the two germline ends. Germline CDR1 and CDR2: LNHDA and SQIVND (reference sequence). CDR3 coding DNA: TGTGCCAGTAGTAAGGGTAATGAGCAGTTCTTC. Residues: CASSKGNEQFF.

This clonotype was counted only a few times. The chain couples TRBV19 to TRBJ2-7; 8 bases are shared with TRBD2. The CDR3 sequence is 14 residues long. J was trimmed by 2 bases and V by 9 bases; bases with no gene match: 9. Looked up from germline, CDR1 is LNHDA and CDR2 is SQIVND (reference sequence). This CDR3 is CASSSQRGTYEQYF. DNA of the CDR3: TGTGCCAGCAGTTCACAGCGGGGGACCTACGAGCAGTACTTC.

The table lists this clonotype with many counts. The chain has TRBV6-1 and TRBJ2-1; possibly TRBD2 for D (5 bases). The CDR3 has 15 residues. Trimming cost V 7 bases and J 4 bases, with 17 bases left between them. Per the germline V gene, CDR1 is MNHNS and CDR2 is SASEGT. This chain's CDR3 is CASTGKDSFYNEQFF. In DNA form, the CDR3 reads TGTGCCAGCACCGGAAAGGACTCCTTTTACAATGAGCAGTTCTTC.

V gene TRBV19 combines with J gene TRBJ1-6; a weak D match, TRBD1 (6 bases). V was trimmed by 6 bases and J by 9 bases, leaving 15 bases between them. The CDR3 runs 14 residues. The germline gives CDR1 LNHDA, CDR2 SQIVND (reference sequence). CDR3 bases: TGTGCCAGTAGACCTACAGGGAGGGGTTCACCCCTCCACTTT. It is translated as CASRPTGRGSPLHF.

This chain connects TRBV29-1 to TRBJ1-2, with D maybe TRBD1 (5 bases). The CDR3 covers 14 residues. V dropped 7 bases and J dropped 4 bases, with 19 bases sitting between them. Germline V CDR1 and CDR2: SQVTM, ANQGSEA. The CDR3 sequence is CSGTLTTNFYGYTF. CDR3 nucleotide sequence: TGCAGCGGGACACTGACCACGAATTTCTATGGCTACACCTTC.

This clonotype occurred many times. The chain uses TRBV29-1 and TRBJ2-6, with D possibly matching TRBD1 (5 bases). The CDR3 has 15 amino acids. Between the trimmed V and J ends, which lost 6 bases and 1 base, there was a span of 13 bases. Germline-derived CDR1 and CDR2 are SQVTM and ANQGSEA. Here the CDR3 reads CSVFLQGSGANVLTF. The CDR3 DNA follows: TGCAGCGTCTTCCTTCAGGGATCTGGGGCCAACGTCCTGACTTTC.

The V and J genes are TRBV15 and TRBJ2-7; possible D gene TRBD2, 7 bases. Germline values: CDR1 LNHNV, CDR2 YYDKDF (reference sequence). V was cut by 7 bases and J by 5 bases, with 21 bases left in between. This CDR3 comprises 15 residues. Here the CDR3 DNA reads TGTGCCACCAAAGAGGGGGGGGTTAATCGGAACGAGCAGTACTTC. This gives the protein CATKEGGVNRNEQYF.

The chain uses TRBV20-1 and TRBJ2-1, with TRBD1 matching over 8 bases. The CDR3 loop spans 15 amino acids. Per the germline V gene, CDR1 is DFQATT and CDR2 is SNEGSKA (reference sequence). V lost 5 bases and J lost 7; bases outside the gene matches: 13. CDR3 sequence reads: CSAARTGLRKNEQFF. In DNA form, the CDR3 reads TGCAGTGCTGCCAGGACAGGGCTAAGAAAGAATGAGCAGTTCTTC.

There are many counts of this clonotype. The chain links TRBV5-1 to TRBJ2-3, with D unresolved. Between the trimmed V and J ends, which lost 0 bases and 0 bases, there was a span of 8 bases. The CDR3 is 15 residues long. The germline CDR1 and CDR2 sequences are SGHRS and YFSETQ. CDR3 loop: CASSLAHSSTDTQYF. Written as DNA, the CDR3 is TGCGCCAGCAGCTTGGCACACTCTAGCACAGATACGCAGTATTTT.